This is a list of T cell receptor beta chains from one sample in a study of cytomegalovirus exposure and HLA in healthy donors. Clones were sequenced by immunoSEQ multiplex PCR, and TCRdb holds only the in-frame ones, with some missing. The table shows approximately 100,000 clones, with roughly 70% occurring only once. The sequenced sample consisted of PBMCs. Source of these receptors: a man in his forties in good health and CMV-seronegative. The CDR3 runs from the conserved cysteine through the conserved F or W. The D gene is left open where the match is weak. Rows give clone size only sometimes, using once, few, many, or a class for an expanded clone.

>NA|TRBV27|NA|TRBJ1-2
TGTGCCAGCCGATTGGATTCCGGGTACTATGGCTACACCTTC
CASRLDSGYYGYTF
>NA|TRBV5-8|NA|TRBJ1-1
TGTGCCAGCAGCTTGTATACAGGGTGGAGAATGAACACTGAAGCTTTCTTT
CASSLYTGWRMNTEAFF
>NA|TRBV27|NA|TRBJ2-7
TGTGCCAGCAGTCACACCGGGTCACGCTACGAGCAGTACTTC
CASSHTGSRYEQYF
>TRBD2|TRBV18|once|TRBJ2-1
TGTGCCAGCTCACTCTCTAGCGGGGCCTACAATGAGCAGTTCTTC
CASSLSSGAYNEQFF
>TRBD1|TRBV19|NA|TRBJ1-1
TGTGCCAGTAGTGCCGTTCCGGGACAGCGAAAAAACACTGAAGCTTTCTTT
CASSAVPGQRKNTEAFF
>TRBD1|TRBV10-3|NA|TRBJ1-1
TGTGCCATCAGTGAGACGTGGACAGGAGAGAACACTGAAGCTTTCTTT
CAISETWTGENTEAFF
>NA|TRBV19|NA|TRBJ1-5
TGTGCCAGTAGTATCAGGGCAGCCTATAGCAATCAGCCCCAGCATTTT
CASSIRAAYSNQPQHF
>TRBD2|TRBV5-4|NA|TRBJ2-7
TGTGCCAGCAGCTCCGGACTAGCGGGTGAGAGGCAGTACTTC
CASSSGLAGERQYF
>TRBD1|TRBV9|NA|TRBJ1-2
TGTGCCAGCAGCGGACAGGGAGCGCAGGGCTACACCTTC
CASSGQGAQGYTF
>TRBD1|TRBV19|NA|TRBJ2-3
TGTGGGACAGGGGACCGCACAGATACGCAGTATTTT
CGTGDRTDTQYF
>NA|TRBV4-3|NA|TRBJ1-3
TGCGCCAGCAGCCAAGAGGGCAGGGGCCCGGGCACCATATATTTT
CASSQEGRGPGTIYF
>TRBD1|TRBV4-2|NA|TRBJ1-2
TGTGCCAGCAGCCAAGATCCCCAACGGACAGGGCTTGTCTACTATGGCTACACCTTC
CASSQDPQRTGLVYYGYTF
>NA|TRBV28|few|TRBJ2-7
TGTGCCAGCAGAGAACGGAGGTTAGGTGACGAGCAGTACTTC
CASRERRLGDEQYF
>TRBD2|TRBV7-8|once|TRBJ2-3
TGTGCCAGCAGCTTACGACTAGCGGGGGCAGATACGCAGTATTTT
CASSLRLAGADTQYF
>TRBD2|TRBV30|NA|TRBJ2-1
TGTGCCCGAAGCGGGGGGGCCGGCGATGAGCAGTTCTTC
CARSGGAGDEQFF
>NA|TRBV2|NA|TRBJ2-7
TGTGCCAGCAGTGAAATAGGGGACAACTCCTACGAGCAGTACTTC
CASSEIGDNSYEQYF
>NA|TRBV21-1|NA|TRBJ2-7
TGTGCCAGCAGCAAAGCGCTTTGCGTTTTTTTGGGACAGTCCTACGAGCAGTACTTC
CASSKALCVFLGQSYEQYF
>NA|TRBV7-9|NA|TRBJ2-7
TGTGCCAGCAGCCCCCGTGAGCGCTCCTACGAGCAGTACTTC
CASSPRERSYEQYF
>TRBD2|TRBV4-2|few|TRBJ2-1
TGTGCCAGCAGCCAAGATTCCCCCCTTACTAGCGGATGGGATGAGCAGTTCTTC
CASSQDSPLTSGWDEQFF
>TRBD1|TRBV7-8|NA|TRBJ1-5
TGTGCCAGCAGCCGGGGTCAGGGGGCAGGTCAGCCCCAGCATTTT
CASSRGQGAGQPQHF
>TRBD1|TRBV5-4|NA|TRBJ2-7
TGTGCCAGCGGCAGAGGGGGCCGCAACGAGCAGTACTTC
CASGRGGRNEQYF
>TRBD1|TRBV15|NA|TRBJ1-1
TGTGCCACCAGCAGTGAAGGACAGGCCCACACTGAAGCTTTCTTT
CATSSEGQAHTEAFF
>TRBD1|TRBV4-1|NA|TRBJ1-4
TGCGCCAGCAGCCAAGGACAGGGGGGAAAACTGTTTTTT
CASSQGQGGKLFF
>NA|TRBV5-1|NA|TRBJ2-7
TGCGCCAGCAGCTTGGCAGGAACCTACGAGCAGTACTTC
CASSLAGTYEQYF
>NA|TRBV20-1|NA|TRBJ2-7
TGCAGTGCTAGACCACCACAGTCCCCGTACTTC
CSARPPQSPYF
>NA|TRBV6-4|few|TRBJ1-5
TGTGCCAGCAGTGATGGGCAGGGTCGTCCCCAGCATTTT
CASSDGQGRPQHF
>NA|TRBV6-4|once|TRBJ2-6
TGTACCAGCAGTCCCGGACGGACTTTCTCTGGGGCCAACGTCCTGACTTTC
CTSSPGRTFSGANVLTF
>NA|TRBV21-1|NA|TRBJ2-3
TGTGCCAGCAGCCCGCCCAAGAGGGGGGGCAGCACAGATACGCAGTATTTT
CASSPPKRGGSTDTQYF
>TRBD2|TRBV7-2|NA|TRBJ2-1
TGTGCCAGCAGGAGCGGGGGTCGACTCTACAATGAGCAGTTCTTC
CASRSGGRLYNEQFF
>NA|TRBV7-6|NA|TRBJ2-7
TGTGCCAGCAGCTTAAGCGGAGGCTCCTACGAGCAGTACTTC
CASSLSGGSYEQYF
>NA|TRBV4-3|NA|TRBJ1-2
TGCGCCAGCAGCCCTTCGGCGGGCGGATATGGCTACACCTTC
CASSPSAGGYGYTF
>NA|TRBV5-4|once|TRBJ2-5
TGTGCCAGCAGCTTGGAACGGGGGGCGCAAGAGACCCAGTACTTC
CASSLERGAQETQYF
>NA|TRBV7-2|few|TRBJ2-2
TGTGCCAGCAGCTTCACCGCGACGAACACCGGGGAGCTGTTTTTT
CASSFTATNTGELFF
>TRBD2|TRBV5-6|NA|TRBJ2-2
TGTGCCAGCAGCTTGGCGGGGGAGGGCGTCGGGAGCACCGGGGAGCTGTTTTTT
CASSLAGEGVGSTGELFF
>NA|TRBV15|NA|TRBJ1-3
TGTGCCACCAGCAGAGATCGGGGCTCTGGAAACACCATATATTTT
CATSRDRGSGNTIYF
>NA|TRBV4-2|NA|TRBJ2-2
TGTGCCAGCAGCCCCCCCGGCGGGGCGGAGCTGTTTTTT
CASSPPGGAELFF
>NA|TRBV6-1|NA|TRBJ1-4
TGTGCCAGCAGTGAAACTTGGCTTAGGGGGTATAAAGTCGGAAATGAAAAACTGTTTTTT
CASSETWLRGYKVGNEKLFF